These 16 T cell receptor beta chains came from one sample sequenced in a study of identical twins. TCRdb itself ran the 5' RACE reads through MiXCR, one entry per CDR3 protein. The sample carries roughly 470,000 distinct CDR3 sequences, around an eighth recorded once. The same data also went into a second study, on yellow fever vaccine responses in identical twins.

The sample consisted of CD4+ T cells sorted from blood. All receptors derive from a young woman in good health.

The rearrangement uses TRBV4-1 and TRBJ2-1; TRBD1 aligns across 10 bases. Germline V CDR1 and CDR2: MGHRA, YSYEKL. Germline trimming cut 2 bases from V and 7 bases from J; bases unmatched to any gene: 5. The CDR3 is 15 amino acids. The CDR3 region has the DNA TGCGCCAGCAGCCAACCCGGGACAGGGGATAATGAGCAGTTCTTC. This encodes CASSQPGTGDNEQFF.

The chain joins TRBV5-1 to TRBJ2-7, with 8 bases identical to TRBD1. Per germline, CDR1 SGHRS and CDR2 YFSETQ. The CDR3 loop spans 15 amino acids. J gave up 2 bases and V 7 bases, and 11 bases lay outside the gene matches. The CDR3 spells CASSPTGGVTYEQYF. CDR3 DNA: TGCGCCAGCTCCCCAACAGGGGGAGTAACCTACGAGCAGTACTTC.

The gene calls are TRBV28 and TRBJ2-3, with 7 bases aligning to TRBD1. Germline trimming cut 0 bases from V and 6 bases from J; bases unmatched to any gene: 9. This CDR3 contains 16 residues. The germline CDR1 and CDR2 sequences are MDHEN and SYDVKM. The chain's CDR3 is CASSLWAKGAYDTQYF. The CDR3 DNA reads as TGTGCCAGCAGTTTATGGGCCAAGGGGGCATACGATACGCAGTATTTT.

This clonotype was recorded a few times. This rearrangement joins TRBV7-3 to TRBJ1-2; 10 positions match TRBD1. Germline V gene lookup returns CDR1 SGHTA and CDR2 FQGTGA. With 4 bases clipped from V and 4 bases from J, the junction kept 12 bases outside the gene matches. The CDR3 sequence is 17 residues long. The CDR3 nucleotides are TGTGCCAGCAGCTCCGGGACAGGGGCTACCCTTGGCTATGGCTACACCTTC. Residues: CASSSGTGATLGYGYTF.

In its sample, this clonotype was seen many times. The chain carries TRBV4-1 and TRBJ1-3, with D unresolved. Germline V gene lookup returns CDR1 MGHRA and CDR2 YSYEKL. This CDR3 is built from 15 residues. Trimming took off 4 bases at V and 5 bases at J, with 15 bases between the two ends. The CDR3 here is CASSLGRGNRNTIYF. The CDR3, as DNA: TGCGCCAGCAGCCTAGGCCGGGGAAATCGAAACACCATATATTTT.

The CDR3 sequence: CATSRDVSGRSDTQYF. Here the CDR3 DNA reads TGTGCCACCAGCAGAGATGTTAGCGGGAGGTCAGATACGCAGTATTTT. The chain uses TRBV15 and TRBJ2-3; 10 bases agree with TRBD2. The CDR3 is 16 amino acids. J was trimmed by 4 bases and V by 0 bases; bases with no gene match: 4. The germline gives CDR1 LNHNV, CDR2 YYDKDF (reference sequence). Full variable domain (missing parts from reference TRBV15 and TRBJ2-3): DAMVIQNPRYQVTQFGKPVTLSCSQTLNHNVMYWYQQKSSQAPKLLFHYYDKDFNNEADTPDNFQSRRPNTSFCFLDIRSPGLGDTAMYLCATSRDVSGRSDTQYFGPGTRLTVL.

There are a few counts of this clonotype. The chain links TRBV11-2 to TRBJ1-4; 9 bases align to TRBD1. CDR3 size: 17 residues. Unmatched junction bases numbered 9, after V lost 0 bases and J lost 7 bases. The germline CDR1 and CDR2 sequences are SGHAT and FQNNGV. CDR3 bases: TGTGCCAGCAGCTTAGAAGGGGCCGGGACAGGGATTGAAAAACTGTTTTTT. Translated: CASSLEGAGTGIEKLFF.

This chain joins TRBV7-3 and TRBJ2-3, with 8 bases lining up with TRBD1. Germline V gene lookup returns CDR1 SGHTA and CDR2 FQGTGA. With 3 bases clipped from V and 6 bases from J, the junction kept 8 bases outside the gene matches. CDR3 length: 15 residues. CDR3 amino acids: CASSFSSGGFDTQYF. CDR3 in DNA: TGTGCCAGCAGCTTCAGTTCAGGGGGCTTCGATACGCAGTATTTT. Supplemented by reference TRBV7-3 and TRBJ2-3, the full variable domain reads GAGVSQTPSNKVTEKGKYVELRCDPISGHTALYWYRQSLGQGPEFLIYFQGTGAADDSGLPNDRFFAVRPEGSVSTLKIQRTERGDSAVYLCASSFSSGGFDTQYFGPGTRLTVL.

This sequence joins TRBV6-2 or TRBV6-3 and TRBJ2-7, with D possibly matching TRBD2 (5 bases). The ends were cut back, 8 bases at V and 5 bases at J, with 16 bases in the middle. This CDR3 spans 13 amino acids. Germline lookup yields CDR1 MNHEY and CDR2 SVGEGT. CDR3 sequence: CASYSGSRDEQYF. The CDR3 nucleotides read TGTGCCAGCTACTCGGGGAGTCGGGACGAGCAGTACTTC.

This clonotype occurred a few times. The chain couples TRBV11-2 to TRBJ2-7, with TRBD1 matching 9 bases. CDR3 length: 14 residues. Trimming removed 3 bases from V and 6 bases from J; junction bases left unmatched: 6. From germline, CDR1 is SGHAT and CDR2 FQNNGV. The CDR3 DNA reads as TGTGCCAGCAGCTTGGGGACAGGGAATGGCGAGCAGTACTTC. It specifies CASSLGTGNGEQYF.

This clonotype was recorded many times. The chain combines TRBV28 with TRBJ1-6; TRBD1 agrees at 7 bases. J gave up 4 bases and V 5 bases, and 2 bases lay outside the gene matches. The CDR3 sequence is 14 residues long. Germline V gene data show CDR1 as MDHEN and CDR2 as SYDVKM. The CDR3 sequence: CASSGDSYNSPLHF. CDR3 bases: TGTGCCAGCAGTGGGGACAGTTATAATTCACCCCTCCACTTT.

This clonotype was counted between two and nine times. The rearrangement joins TRBV7-9 to TRBJ1-2, with D possibly being TRBD1 (6 bases). Germline CDR1 reads SEHNR; CDR2 reads FQNEAQ (reference sequence). Trimming stripped 0 bases from V and 7 bases from J, with 15 bases between. The CDR3 runs 15 residues. The CDR3 spells CASSLANPIGGGYTF. CDR3 nucleotides: TGTGCCAGCAGCTTAGCAAACCCGATAGGGGGTGGCTACACCTTC.

The rearrangement links TRBV20-1 to TRBJ2-1; 13 bases match TRBD2. Germline assignment: CDR1 DFQATT and CDR2 SNEGSKA (reference sequence). V dropped 3 bases and J dropped 6; count of bases not matched to a gene: 5. The CDR3 consists of 15 residues. The CDR3 DNA reads as TGCAGTGCTAGCCTGGGGACTAGCGGGACCAATGAGCAGTTCTTC. It yields the protein CSASLGTSGTNEQFF.

This clonotype was seen a few times. The chain combines TRBV24-1 with TRBJ1-2; 8 bases match TRBD1. CDR1 is KGHDR and CDR2 is SFDVKD in the germline V gene. The CDR3 runs to 14 residues. J gave up 7 bases and V 0 bases, and 3 bases lay outside the gene matches. The CDR3 coding sequence is TGTGCCACCAGTGATTTGGGACAGGGAAGTGGCTACACCTTC. Translation gives CATSDLGQGSGYTF.

In its sample, this clonotype was seen many times. J is TRBJ1-1 and V is TRBV12-3 or TRBV12-4; D is possibly TRBD1 (5 bases). The CDR3 loop spans 15 amino acids. The V end was cut by 6 bases, the J end by 3 bases, with 17 bases between. CDR3: CASSLSGTTDTEAFF. CDR3 DNA sequence: TGTGCCAGCAGCCTCAGTGGGACGACCGACACTGAAGCTTTCTTT.

The J gene is TRBJ2-1, the V gene TRBV3-1; weak D call: TRBD1 (6 bases). Trimming took off 4 bases at V and 6 bases at J, with 13 bases between the two ends. This CDR3 is 14 amino acids long. Germline-derived CDR1 and CDR2 are LGHDT and YNNKEL (reference sequence). CDR3 region: CASSPGKGGNEQFF. The CDR3, as DNA: TGTGCCAGCAGCCCAGGCAAAGGGGGCAATGAGCAGTTCTTC.